The rows below give T cell receptor beta chains drawn from one sample of a study of blood T cell repertoires in COVID-19. This table comes from immunoSEQ multiplex PCR, and its TCRdb copy is limited to in-frame clones, with some not included. The data contain roughly 120,000 clones, around three quarters of them singletons. Sequencing input: peripheral blood. Receptors originate from a man between 65 and 85 years old with acute or convalescent COVID-19. CDR3s include the opening cysteine and the closing phenylalanine or tryptophan.

V gene: TRBV12-5
CDR3 protein: CASGKLAGAYNEQFF

V gene: TRBV7-8
CDR3 protein: CASSLGGNAEAFF

V gene: TRBV18
CDR3 protein: CASSRREGAEPQHF

V gene: TRBV12-5
CDR3 protein: CASGPWRHNEQFF

V gene: TRBV9
CDR3 protein: CASSVTPGRGVNTGELFF

V gene: TRBV6-2/TRBV6-3
CDR3 protein: CASSSYRGNQPQHF

V gene: TRBV30
CDR3 protein: CAWSRGLWDQPQHF

V gene: TRBV5-6
CDR3 protein: CASSLLSRANTEAFF

V gene: TRBV4-2
CDR3 protein: CASSQVAGLGSPLHF

V gene: TRBV18
CDR3 protein: CASSPLLTEAFF

V gene: TRBV28
CDR3 protein: CASTGGADSPLHF

V gene: TRBV5-6
CDR3 protein: CASSLSGGSGELFF

V gene: TRBV10-3
CDR3 protein: CATWDSLAYEQYF

V gene: TRBV2
CDR3 protein: CASSPQEGNQPQHF

V gene: TRBV5-4
CDR3 protein: CASSHGVQASQPNVLTF

V gene: TRBV4-1
CDR3 protein: CASSHQLFAADIQYF

V gene: TRBV7-9
CDR3 protein: CASSLWGTGSYNEQFF

V gene: TRBV25-1
CDR3 protein: CASILPGGRDGWQPQHF

V gene: TRBV18
CDR3 protein: CASSPTGNTEAFF

V gene: TRBV19
CDR3 protein: CASSIGVAGETQYF

V gene: TRBV18
CDR3 protein: CASSPGQGRETQYF

V gene: TRBV11-2
CDR3 protein: CASSLEWTVGNTIYF

V gene: TRBV6-5
CDR3 protein: CASSYQGGLGQPQHF

V gene: TRBV19
CDR3 protein: CASSSPGQVPYEQYF

V gene: TRBV24-1
CDR3 protein: CATSDFDTIEAFF

V gene: TRBV28
CDR3 protein: CASSLTKRNTEAFF

V gene: TRBV7-2
CDR3 protein: CASSLGWGTSSPLHF

V gene: TRBV7-3
CDR3 protein: CASSSTGLSNTGELFF

V gene: TRBV28
CDR3 protein: CASRTGAGELFF

V gene: TRBV28
CDR3 protein: CASRKTSGAEGTQYF

V gene: TRBV5-1
CDR3 protein: CASSLVGREDTQYF

V gene: TRBV18
CDR3 protein: CASSPRGESYGYTF

V gene: TRBV7-6
CDR3 protein: CASSLPQGAGEKLFF

V gene: TRBV3-1/TRBV3-2
CDR3 protein: CASSQLGTGGRNTGELFF

V gene: TRBV25-1
CDR3 protein: CASSESLPVGAIETQYF

V gene: TRBV28
CDR3 protein: CASSYYYEQYF

V gene: TRBV9
CDR3 protein: CASSAQGSRAEGNTIYF

V gene: TRBV29-1
CDR3 protein: CSGTGDSGYTF

V gene: TRBV6-6
CDR3 protein: CASSTGTGALFTEAFF

V gene: TRBV6-5
CDR3 protein: CASSYSPGGVYEQYF

V gene: TRBV28
CDR3 protein: CASSLPPPGTYEQYF

V gene: TRBV3-1/TRBV3-2
CDR3 protein: CASSQDWAGGAQETQYF

V gene: TRBV6-2/TRBV6-3
CDR3 protein: CASSYSRFTGELFF

V gene: TRBV7-9
CDR3 protein: CASSWLRSRVGELFF

V gene: TRBV4-1
CDR3 protein: CASSLTGENTGELFF

V gene: TRBV4-1
CDR3 protein: CASSQGSLAGVYNEQFF

V gene: TRBV27
CDR3 protein: CASKGLAGGETQYF

V gene: TRBV3-1/TRBV3-2
CDR3 protein: CASSQVARANTGELFF

V gene: TRBV7-9
CDR3 protein: CASSSVTGSSNQPQHF

V gene: TRBV24-1
CDR3 protein: CATRPQPQETQYF

V gene: TRBV19
CDR3 protein: CASSPDRGRYGYTF